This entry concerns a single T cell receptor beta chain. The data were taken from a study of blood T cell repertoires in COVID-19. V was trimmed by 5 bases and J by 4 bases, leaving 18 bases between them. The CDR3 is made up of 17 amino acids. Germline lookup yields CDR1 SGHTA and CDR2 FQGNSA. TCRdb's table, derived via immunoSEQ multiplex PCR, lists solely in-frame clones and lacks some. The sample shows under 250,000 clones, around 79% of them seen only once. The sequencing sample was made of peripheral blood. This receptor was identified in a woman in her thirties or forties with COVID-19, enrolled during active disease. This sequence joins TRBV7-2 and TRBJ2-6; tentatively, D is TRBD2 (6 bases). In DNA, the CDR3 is TGTGCCAGCAGCCCATTCCCTAGCGTAGCGGGGGCCAACGTCCTGACTTTC. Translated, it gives CASSPFPSVAGANVLTF.